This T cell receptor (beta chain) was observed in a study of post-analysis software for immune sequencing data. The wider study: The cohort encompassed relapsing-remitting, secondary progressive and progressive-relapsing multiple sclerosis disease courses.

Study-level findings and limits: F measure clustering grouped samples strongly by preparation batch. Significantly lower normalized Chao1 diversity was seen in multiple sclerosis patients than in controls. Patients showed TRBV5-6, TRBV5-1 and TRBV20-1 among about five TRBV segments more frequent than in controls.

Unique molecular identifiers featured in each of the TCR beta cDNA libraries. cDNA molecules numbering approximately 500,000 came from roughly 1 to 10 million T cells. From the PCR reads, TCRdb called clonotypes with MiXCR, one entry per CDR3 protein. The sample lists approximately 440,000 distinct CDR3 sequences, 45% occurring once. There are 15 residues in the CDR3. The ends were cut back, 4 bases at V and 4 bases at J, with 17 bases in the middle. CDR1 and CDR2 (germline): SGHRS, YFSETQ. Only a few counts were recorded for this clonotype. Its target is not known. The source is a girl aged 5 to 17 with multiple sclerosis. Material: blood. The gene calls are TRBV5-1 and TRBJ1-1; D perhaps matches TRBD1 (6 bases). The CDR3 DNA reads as TGCGCCAGCAGCGCCGGTACAGGGCAGTCCACTGAAGCTTTCTTT. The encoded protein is CASSAGTGQSTEAFF.